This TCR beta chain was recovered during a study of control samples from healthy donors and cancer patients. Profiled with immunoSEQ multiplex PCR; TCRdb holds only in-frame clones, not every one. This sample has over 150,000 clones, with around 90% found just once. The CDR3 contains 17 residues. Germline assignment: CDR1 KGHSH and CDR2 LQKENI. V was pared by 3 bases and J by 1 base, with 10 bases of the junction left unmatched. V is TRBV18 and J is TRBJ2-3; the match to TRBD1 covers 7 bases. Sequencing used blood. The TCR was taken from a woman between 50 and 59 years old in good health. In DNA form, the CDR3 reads TGTGCCAGCTCACCGTACAGGGGAGCCCGCGGCACAGATACGCAGTATTTT. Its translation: CASSPYRGARGTDTQYF.